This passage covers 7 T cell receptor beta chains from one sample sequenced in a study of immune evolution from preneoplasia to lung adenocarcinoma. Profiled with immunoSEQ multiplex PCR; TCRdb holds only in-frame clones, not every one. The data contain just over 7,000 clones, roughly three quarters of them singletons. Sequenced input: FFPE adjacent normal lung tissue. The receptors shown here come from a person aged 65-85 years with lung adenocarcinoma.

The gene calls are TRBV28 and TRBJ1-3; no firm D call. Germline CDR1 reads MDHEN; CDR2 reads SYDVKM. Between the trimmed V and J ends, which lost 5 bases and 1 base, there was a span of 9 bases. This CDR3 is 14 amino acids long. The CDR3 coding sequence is TGTGCCAGCAGTGTTACAGAGTCTGGAAACACCATATATTTT. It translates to CASSVTESGNTIYF.

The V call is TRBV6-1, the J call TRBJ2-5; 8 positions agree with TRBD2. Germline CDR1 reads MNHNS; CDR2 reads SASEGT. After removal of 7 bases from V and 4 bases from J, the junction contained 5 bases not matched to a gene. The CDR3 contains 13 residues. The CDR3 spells CASTGGRVETQYF. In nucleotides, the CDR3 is TGTGCCAGCACGGGGGGGAGGGTAGAGACCCAGTACTTC.

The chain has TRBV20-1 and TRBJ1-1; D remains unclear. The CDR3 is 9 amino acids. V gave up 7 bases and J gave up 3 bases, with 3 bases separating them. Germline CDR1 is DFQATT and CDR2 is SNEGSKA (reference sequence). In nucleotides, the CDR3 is TGCAGTGTGGACACTGAAGCTTTCTTT. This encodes CSVDTEAFF.

The CDR3 region is CATSRDMGGVSQPQHF. Here the CDR3 DNA reads TGTGCCACCAGCAGAGATATGGGGGGCGTAAGTCAGCCCCAGCATTTT. The chain joins TRBV15 to TRBJ1-5; D may be TRBD1 (6 bases). This CDR3 has 16 amino acids. V lost 0 bases to trimming and J lost 6 bases, with 15 bases between them. Germline CDR1 reads LNHNV; CDR2 reads YYDKDF (reference sequence). The whole variable domain, filled in from reference TRBV15 and TRBJ1-5, reads DAMVIQNPRYQVTQFGKPVTLSCSQTLNHNVMYWYQQKSSQAPKLLFHYYDKDFNNEADTPDNFQSRRPNTSFCFLDIRSPGLGDTAMYLCATSRDMGGVSQPQHFGDGTRLSIL.

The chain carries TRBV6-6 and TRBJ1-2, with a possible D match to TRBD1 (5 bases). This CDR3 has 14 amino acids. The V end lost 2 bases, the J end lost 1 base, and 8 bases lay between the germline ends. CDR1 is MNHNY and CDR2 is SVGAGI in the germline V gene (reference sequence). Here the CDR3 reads CASSYDSSNYGYTF. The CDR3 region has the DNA TGTGCCAGCAGTTACGACAGCAGTAACTATGGCTACACCTTC.

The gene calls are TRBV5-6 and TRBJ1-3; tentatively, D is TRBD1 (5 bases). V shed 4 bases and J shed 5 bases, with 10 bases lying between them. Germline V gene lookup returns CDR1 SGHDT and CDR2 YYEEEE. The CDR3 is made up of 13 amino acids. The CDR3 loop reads CASSVEGRNTIYF. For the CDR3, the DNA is TGTGCCAGCAGCGTCGAGGGGAGAAACACCATATATTTT.

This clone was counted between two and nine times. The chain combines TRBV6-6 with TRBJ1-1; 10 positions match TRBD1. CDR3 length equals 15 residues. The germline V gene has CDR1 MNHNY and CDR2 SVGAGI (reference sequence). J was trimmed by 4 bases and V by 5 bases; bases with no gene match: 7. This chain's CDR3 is CASSKPGQGFTEAFF. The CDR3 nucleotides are TGTGCCAGCAGTAAACCGGGACAGGGGTTCACTGAAGCTTTCTTT.